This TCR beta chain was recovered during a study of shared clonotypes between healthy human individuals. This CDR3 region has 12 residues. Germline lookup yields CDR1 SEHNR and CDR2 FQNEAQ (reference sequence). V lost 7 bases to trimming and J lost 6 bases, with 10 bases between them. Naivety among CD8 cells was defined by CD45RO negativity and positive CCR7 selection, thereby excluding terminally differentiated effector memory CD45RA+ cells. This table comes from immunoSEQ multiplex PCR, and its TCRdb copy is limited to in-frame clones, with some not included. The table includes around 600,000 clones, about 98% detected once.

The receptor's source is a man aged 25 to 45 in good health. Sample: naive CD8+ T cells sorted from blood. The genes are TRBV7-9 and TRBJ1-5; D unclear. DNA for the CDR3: TGTGCCAGCACCACGGATGGTCAGCCCCAGCATTTT. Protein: CASTTDGQPQHF.